The table lists the clone carrying this T cell receptor beta chain with many counts. The V gene lost 4 bases and the J gene lost 1 base, with 19 bases spanning the gap. Per germline, CDR1 MGHRA and CDR2 YSYEKL. This CDR3 comprises 17 residues. Semi-nested PCR with Nested Universal Primer A followed constant-region reverse priming of full-length variable regions. TCRdb used MiXCR to reprocess the 5' RACE reads, holding one entry per CDR3 protein. In the table there are approximately 40,000 distinct CDR3 sequences, approximately 17% of which are singletons. The sequence derives from a female donor with breast cancer. The sequencing sample was made of naive CD4+ T cells sorted from a lymph node. Subset: naive CD4+ T cells, CD4+CD45RA+CD25-. The chain employs TRBV4-1 and TRBJ1-1; D might be TRBD1 (6 bases). CDR3 sequence (DNA): TGCGCCAGCAGCCTGATCGACGGGGGGCGCGCGAACACTGAAGCTTTCTTT. Translated, it gives CASSLIDGGRANTEAFF.